This T cell receptor beta chain emerged from a study of breast tumors, draining lymph nodes, adjacent tissues. Each CDR3 protein is one row after TCRdb ran MiXCR on the multiplex PCR reads. The sample has about 200,000 distinct CDR3 sequences; 30% to 40% are singletons. This clonotype was counted at least ten times. The lymph nodes were axillary draining lymph nodes from breast cancer patients. The sequenced sample consisted of axillary lymph node tissue. The TCR originated in a female donor with breast cancer. Some clones in this sample may be carry-over from other donors' samples.

The CDR3 region is CATSDLLGGGRGETQYF. The CDR3 nucleotides are TGTGCCACCAGTGATTTGCTGGGCGGGGGGCGAGGGGAGACCCAGTACTTC. The V call is TRBV24-1, the J call TRBJ2-5, with 8 nucleotides matching TRBD2. The CDR3 has 17 amino acids. Germline CDR1 and CDR2: KGHDR and SFDVKD. Unmatched junction bases numbered 10, after V lost 0 bases and J lost 5 bases.